This TCR beta chain was identified during a study of identical twins. Study-level points and caveats: Out-of-frame alpha sequences common to twins exhibited an excess of low generation probability. Invariant MAIT and iNKT cells may have partly biased zero-insertion analyses.

TCRdb analysed the 5' RACE reads with MiXCR anew, one entry per CDR3 protein. The sample records 450,000 to 650,000 distinct CDR3 sequences, around 9.6% being singletons. This clonotype has at least ten counts. Its antigen is still unknown. This CDR3 has 15 amino acids. V gave up 7 bases and J gave up 8 bases; unmatched junction bases: 11. In addition, the sample was reused for a study of yellow fever vaccine responses in identical twins.

The chain couples TRBV12-3 or TRBV12-4 to TRBJ2-1; TRBD2 matches at 10 bases. The sequence was obtained from a woman under 30 in good health. The sequencing sample was made of PBMCs. The CDR3 loop is CASKHSGRRWYEQFF. The CDR3 DNA follows: TGTGCCAGCAAACATAGCGGGAGGCGCTGGTATGAGCAGTTCTTC.